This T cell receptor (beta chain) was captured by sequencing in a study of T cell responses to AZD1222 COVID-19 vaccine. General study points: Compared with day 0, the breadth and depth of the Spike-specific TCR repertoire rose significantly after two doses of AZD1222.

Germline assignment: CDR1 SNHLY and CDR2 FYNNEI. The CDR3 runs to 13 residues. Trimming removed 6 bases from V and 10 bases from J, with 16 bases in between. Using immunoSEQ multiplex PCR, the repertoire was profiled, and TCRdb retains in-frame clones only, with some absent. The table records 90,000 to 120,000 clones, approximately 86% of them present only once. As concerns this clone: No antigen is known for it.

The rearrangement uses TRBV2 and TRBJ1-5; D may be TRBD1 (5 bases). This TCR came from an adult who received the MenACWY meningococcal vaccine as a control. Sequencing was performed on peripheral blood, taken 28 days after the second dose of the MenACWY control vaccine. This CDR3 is CASRGDGRGPQHF. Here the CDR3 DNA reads TGTGCCAGCAGAGGGGACGGGCGGGGACCCCAGCATTTT.